The rows below give T cell receptor beta chains drawn from one sample of a study of Ad26.COV2.S vaccination and SARS-CoV-2 variants. Using immunoSEQ multiplex PCR, the repertoire was profiled, and TCRdb retains in-frame clones only, with some absent. The sample lists about 350,000 clones; 75% to 90% were seen once. Sequenced here: peripheral blood, sampled in a trial of Ad26.COV2.S vaccine versus placebo. Every receptor here comes from a person aged 18-60 years who received the Ad26.COV2.S COVID-19 vaccine or a placebo. Each CDR3 is given with its conserved first and last residue.

>TRBV7-3|TRBJ2-1
CASSPGLAGARVWSYNEQFF
>TRBV5-1|TRBJ2-7
CASSDTGNLNEQYF
>TRBV4-1|TRBJ2-7
CASSQIQGAAYEQYF
>TRBV5-7|TRBJ2-3
CASSLGGTDTQYF
>TRBV18|TRBJ2-5
CASSPASVQETQYF
>TRBV3-1/TRBV3-2|TRBJ1-4
CASSREGGELFF
>TRBV5-6|TRBJ1-4
CASSHGTGVKKLFF
>TRBV6-5|TRBJ2-1
CASSPGPGGNEQFF
>TRBV20-1|TRBJ2-7
CSASRSDRGQGSYEQYF
>TRBV20-1|TRBJ1-1
CSAPAGREAFF
>TRBV18|TRBJ2-3
CASSPPSGVGTDTQYF
>TRBV4-2|TRBJ2-1
CASRPDSSRGHEQFF
>TRBV5-1|TRBJ2-7
CASSRAYEQYF
>TRBV14|TRBJ1-2
CASSKSYYGYTF
>TRBV4-1|TRBJ1-6
CASSQIVSGTGNSPLHF
>TRBV3-1/TRBV3-2|TRBJ2-7
CASSQVERTGEQYF
>TRBV24-1|TRBJ2-3
CATSDSVAGVFVRSTDTQYF
>TRBV7-2|TRBJ1-2
CASSPGQGNYGYTF
>TRBV7-2|TRBJ1-6
CASSGYNSPLHF
>TRBV5-1|TRBJ1-1
CASSPPTNTEAFF
>TRBV28|TRBJ1-1
CASSKDTQNTEAFF
>TRBV5-4|TRBJ1-1
CASSGRGAGRTEAFF
>TRBV28|TRBJ1-5
CASSSPGRGYNQPQHF
>TRBV28|TRBJ1-5
CASSLSGASNQPQHF
>TRBV6-2/TRBV6-3|TRBJ2-7
CASSYVRDPLSYEQYF
>TRBV19|TRBJ2-3
CASSPGTSGRTQYF
>TRBV5-1|TRBJ2-3
CASSVRLAGDTDTQYF
>TRBV19|TRBJ1-6
CASSIDTRNSPLHF
>TRBV7-9|TRBJ2-7
CASSNGTGGGYEQYF
>TRBV5-6|TRBJ2-1
CASSLSVLRLAAREQFF
>TRBV7-2|TRBJ2-2
CASARRAANTGELFF
>TRBV6-1|TRBJ2-2
CASSEWTSTGELFF
>TRBV2|TRBJ2-6
CASRGLRSGANVLTF
>TRBV29-1|TRBJ1-2
CSVEVSGSYGYTF
>TRBV7-9|TRBJ2-3
CASSLGQGADTDTQYF
>TRBV5-1|TRBJ1-4
CASSLADGGYEKLFF
>TRBV5-1|TRBJ2-2
CASSAETNTGELFF
>TRBV3-1/TRBV3-2|TRBJ1-2
CASSQDKRQGLLLYGYTF
>TRBV4-1|TRBJ1-5
CASSQEGRFQPQHF
>TRBV21-1|TRBJ1-2
CASSETETQPGWMDGYTF
>TRBV20-1|TRBJ1-2
CSASSISVGGYTF
>TRBV7-9|TRBJ1-1
CASSLDRFNTEAFF
>TRBV11-2|TRBJ1-4
CASRLPYDGQGSEKLFF
>TRBV6-1|TRBJ2-7
CASSEGPDAQHEQYF
>TRBV28|TRBJ2-7
CASSFWTGNRGYEQYF
>TRBV21-1|TRBJ2-7
CASSSLGGEVGEQYF
>TRBV6-5|TRBJ1-3
CASRPYEGFGNTIYF
>TRBV7-2|TRBJ1-4
CASSSQTGSNEKLFF
>TRBV11-3|TRBJ2-7
CASSTGDPPYEQYF
>TRBV27|TRBJ2-5
CASSFASGGQETQYF
>TRBV19|TRBJ1-6
CASGMGPNSPLHF
>TRBV7-2|TRBJ1-1
CASSPRVSGNTEAFF
>TRBV7-2|TRBJ2-7
CASSGTSGRIHEQYF
>TRBV9|TRBJ2-7
CASSLGTSPYEQYF
>TRBV3-1/TRBV3-2|TRBJ1-2
CASSHTRDIYGYTF
>TRBV29-1|TRBJ1-2
CSVAGRDYGYTF
>TRBV27|TRBJ1-1
CASSLGDRGEAFF
>TRBV28|TRBJ2-3
CASSSGGGTDTQYF
>TRBV20-1|TRBJ2-3
CSASKPEAPGDTQYF
>TRBV10-3|TRBJ2-1
CASSGTGEYEQFF